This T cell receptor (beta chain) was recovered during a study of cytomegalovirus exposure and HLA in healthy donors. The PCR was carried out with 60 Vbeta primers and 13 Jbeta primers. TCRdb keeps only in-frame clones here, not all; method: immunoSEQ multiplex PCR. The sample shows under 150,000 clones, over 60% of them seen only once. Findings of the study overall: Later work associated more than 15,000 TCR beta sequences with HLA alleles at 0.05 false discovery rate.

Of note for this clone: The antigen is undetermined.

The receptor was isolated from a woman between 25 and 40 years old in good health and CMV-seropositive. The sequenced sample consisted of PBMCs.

In DNA, the CDR3 is TGTGCCAGCAGTTCAAATGGAAACACCATATATTTT. Translation gives CASSSNGNTIYF. The rearrangement joins TRBV28 to TRBJ1-3; no clear D gene. CDR3 length equals 12 residues. Germline assignment: CDR1 MDHEN and CDR2 SYDVKM. The V end was cut by 4 bases, the J end by 3 bases, with 4 bases between.